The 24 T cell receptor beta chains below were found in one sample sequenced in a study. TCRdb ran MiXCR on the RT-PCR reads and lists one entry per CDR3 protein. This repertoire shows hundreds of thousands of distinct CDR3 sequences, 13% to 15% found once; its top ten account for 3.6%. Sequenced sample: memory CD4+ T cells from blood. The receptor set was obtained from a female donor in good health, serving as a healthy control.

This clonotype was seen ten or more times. CDR3 sequence (DNA): TGTGCCAGCAGCTTAGGGGACACCCAGGTATACGAGCAGTACTTC. This translates into CASSLGDTQVYEQYF. V usage is TRBV7-9 and J usage is TRBJ2-7; D possibly corresponds to TRBD1 (6 bases). This CDR3 is built from 15 residues. The V end lost 1 base, the J end lost 4 bases, and 14 bases lay between the germline ends. Germline CDR1 is SEHNR and CDR2 is FQNEAQ (reference sequence).

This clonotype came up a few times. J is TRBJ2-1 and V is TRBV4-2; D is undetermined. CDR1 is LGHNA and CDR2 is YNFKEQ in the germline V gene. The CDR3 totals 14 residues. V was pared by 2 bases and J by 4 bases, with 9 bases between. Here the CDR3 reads CASSQLPAYNEQFF. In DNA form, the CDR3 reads TGTGCCAGCAGCCAACTTCCAGCTTACAATGAGCAGTTCTTC.

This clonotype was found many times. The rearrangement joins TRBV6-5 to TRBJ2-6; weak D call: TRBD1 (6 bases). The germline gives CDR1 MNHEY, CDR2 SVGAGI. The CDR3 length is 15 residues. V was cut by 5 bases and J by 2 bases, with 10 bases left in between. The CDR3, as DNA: TGTGCCAGCAGTATGACAGGAGCTGGGGCCAACGTCCTGACTTTC. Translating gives CASSMTGAGANVLTF.

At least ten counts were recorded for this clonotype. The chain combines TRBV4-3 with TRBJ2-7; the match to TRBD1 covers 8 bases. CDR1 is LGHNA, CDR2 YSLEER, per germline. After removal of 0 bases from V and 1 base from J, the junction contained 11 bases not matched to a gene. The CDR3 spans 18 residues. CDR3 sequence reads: CASSQEVGAGGRSYEQYF. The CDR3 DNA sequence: TGCGCCAGCAGCCAAGAGGTCGGGGCAGGGGGCAGGTCCTACGAGCAGTACTTC.

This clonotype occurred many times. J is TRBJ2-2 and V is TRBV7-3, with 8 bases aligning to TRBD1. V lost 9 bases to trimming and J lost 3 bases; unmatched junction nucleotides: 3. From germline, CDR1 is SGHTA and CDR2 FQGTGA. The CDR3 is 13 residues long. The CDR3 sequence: CASQGADTGELFF. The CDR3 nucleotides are TGTGCCAGTCAGGGGGCTGACACCGGGGAGCTGTTTTTT.

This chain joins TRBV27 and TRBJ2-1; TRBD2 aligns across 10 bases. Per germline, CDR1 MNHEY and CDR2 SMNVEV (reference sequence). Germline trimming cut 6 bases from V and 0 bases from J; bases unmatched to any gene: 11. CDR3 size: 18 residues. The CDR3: CASSVSGRLLYSYNEQFF. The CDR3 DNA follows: TGTGCCAGCAGCGTTAGCGGGAGGCTCCTCTACTCCTACAATGAGCAGTTCTTC.

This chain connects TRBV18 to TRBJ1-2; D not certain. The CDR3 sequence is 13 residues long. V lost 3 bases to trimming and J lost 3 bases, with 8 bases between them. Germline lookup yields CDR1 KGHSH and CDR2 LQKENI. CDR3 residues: CASSPARDYGYTF. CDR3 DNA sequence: TGTGCCAGCTCACCGGCCCGGGACTATGGCTACACCTTC.

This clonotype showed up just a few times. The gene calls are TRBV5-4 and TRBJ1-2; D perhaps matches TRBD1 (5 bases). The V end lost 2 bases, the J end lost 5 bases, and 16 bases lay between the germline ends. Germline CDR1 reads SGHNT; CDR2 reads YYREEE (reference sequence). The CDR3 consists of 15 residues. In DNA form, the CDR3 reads TGTGCCAGCAGCTTAGAGACGTGGGGGATGTATGGCTACACCTTC. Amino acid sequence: CASSLETWGMYGYTF.

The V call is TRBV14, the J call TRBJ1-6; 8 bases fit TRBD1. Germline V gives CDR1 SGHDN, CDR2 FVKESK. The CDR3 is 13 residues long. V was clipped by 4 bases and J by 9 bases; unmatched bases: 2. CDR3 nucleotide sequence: TGTGCCAGCAGCCTACAGGGGGTTTCACCCCTCCACTTT. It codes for CASSLQGVSPLHF.

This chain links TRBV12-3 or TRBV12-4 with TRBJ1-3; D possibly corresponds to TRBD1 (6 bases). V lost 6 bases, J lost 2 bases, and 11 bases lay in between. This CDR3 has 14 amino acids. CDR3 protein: CASSSAGAGNTIYF. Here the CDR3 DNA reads TGTGCCAGCAGCTCGGCAGGGGCTGGAAACACCATATATTTT.

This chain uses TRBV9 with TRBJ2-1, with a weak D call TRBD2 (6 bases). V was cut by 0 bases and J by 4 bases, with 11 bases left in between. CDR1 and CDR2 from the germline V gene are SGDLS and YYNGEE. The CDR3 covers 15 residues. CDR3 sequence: CASSVAPEGYNEQFF. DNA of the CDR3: TGTGCCAGCAGCGTAGCTCCGGAGGGTTACAATGAGCAGTTCTTC.

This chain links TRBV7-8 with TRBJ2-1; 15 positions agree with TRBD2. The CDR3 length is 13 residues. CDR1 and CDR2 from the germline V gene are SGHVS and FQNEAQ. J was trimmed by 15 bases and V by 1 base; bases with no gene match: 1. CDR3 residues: CASSLGTSGRVFF. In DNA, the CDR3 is TGTGCCAGCAGCTTAGGGACTAGCGGGAGGGTGTTCTTC.

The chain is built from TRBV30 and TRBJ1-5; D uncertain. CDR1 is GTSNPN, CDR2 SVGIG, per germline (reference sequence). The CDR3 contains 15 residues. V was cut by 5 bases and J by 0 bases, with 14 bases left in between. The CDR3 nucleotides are TGTGCCTGGGGCCGCGGTCAATATAGCAATCAGCCCCAGCATTTT. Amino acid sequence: CAWGRGQYSNQPQHF.

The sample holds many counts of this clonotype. This chain's CDR3 is CASSLDRFQRETQYF. Written as DNA, the CDR3 is TGTGCCAGCAGCTTAGATCGCTTCCAAAGGGAGACCCAGTACTTC. This chain connects TRBV11-2 to TRBJ2-5; D unclear. CDR1 and CDR2 (germline): SGHAT, FQNNGV. This CDR3 has 15 amino acids. With 0 bases removed from V and 5 bases from J, the gap between germline ends came to 13 bases.

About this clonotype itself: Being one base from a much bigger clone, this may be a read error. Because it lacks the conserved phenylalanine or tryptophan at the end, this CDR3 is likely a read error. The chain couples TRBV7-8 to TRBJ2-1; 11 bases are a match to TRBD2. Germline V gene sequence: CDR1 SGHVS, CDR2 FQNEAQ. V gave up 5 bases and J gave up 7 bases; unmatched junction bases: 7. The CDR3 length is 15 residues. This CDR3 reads CASSPTGLAENEQFL. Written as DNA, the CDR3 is TGTGCCAGCAGCCCAACGGGACTAGCGGAAAATGAGCAGTTCTTA.

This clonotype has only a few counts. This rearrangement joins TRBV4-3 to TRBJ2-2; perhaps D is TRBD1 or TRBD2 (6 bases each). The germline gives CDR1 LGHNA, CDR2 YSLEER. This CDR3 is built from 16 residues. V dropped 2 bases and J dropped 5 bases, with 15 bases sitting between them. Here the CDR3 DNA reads TGCGCCAGCAGCCAAAAAGGGGGAGGAAGTACCGGGGAGCTGTTTTTT. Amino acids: CASSQKGGGSTGELFF.

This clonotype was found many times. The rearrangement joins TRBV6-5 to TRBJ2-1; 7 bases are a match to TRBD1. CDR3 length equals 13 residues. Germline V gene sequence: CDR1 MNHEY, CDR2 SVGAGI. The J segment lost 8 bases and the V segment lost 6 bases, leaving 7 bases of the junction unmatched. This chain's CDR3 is CASRRTGGDEQFF. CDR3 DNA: TGTGCCAGCAGGAGGACAGGAGGTGATGAGCAGTTCTTC.

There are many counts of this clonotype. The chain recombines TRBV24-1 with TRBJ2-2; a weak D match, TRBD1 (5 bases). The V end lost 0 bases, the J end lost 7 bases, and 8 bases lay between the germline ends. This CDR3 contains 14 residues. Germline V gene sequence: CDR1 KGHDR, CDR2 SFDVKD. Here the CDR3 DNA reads TGTGCCACCAGTGATTTGAAGGGGTACGGGGAGCTGTTTTTT. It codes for CATSDLKGYGELFF.

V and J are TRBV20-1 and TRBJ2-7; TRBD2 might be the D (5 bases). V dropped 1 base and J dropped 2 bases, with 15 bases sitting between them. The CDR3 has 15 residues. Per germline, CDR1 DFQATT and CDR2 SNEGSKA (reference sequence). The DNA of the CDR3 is TGCAGTGCTAGAGGTGAGGCTAGCTCCCCCTACGAGCAGTACTTC. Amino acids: CSARGEASSPYEQYF.

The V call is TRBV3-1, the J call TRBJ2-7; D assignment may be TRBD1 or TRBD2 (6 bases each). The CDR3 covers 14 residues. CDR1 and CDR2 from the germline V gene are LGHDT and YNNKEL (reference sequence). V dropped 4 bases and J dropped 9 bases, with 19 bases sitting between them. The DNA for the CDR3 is TGTGCCAGCAGCCCGGGGGCCTCAATATTCGGGCAGTACTTC. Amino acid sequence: CASSPGASIFGQYF.

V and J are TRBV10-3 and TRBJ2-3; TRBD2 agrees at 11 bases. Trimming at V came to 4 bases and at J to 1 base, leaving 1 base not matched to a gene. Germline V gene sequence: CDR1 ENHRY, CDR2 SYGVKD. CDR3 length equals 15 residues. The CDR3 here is CAISALAGGTDTQYF. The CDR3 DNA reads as TGTGCCATCAGTGCACTAGCGGGGGGCACAGATACGCAGTATTTT.

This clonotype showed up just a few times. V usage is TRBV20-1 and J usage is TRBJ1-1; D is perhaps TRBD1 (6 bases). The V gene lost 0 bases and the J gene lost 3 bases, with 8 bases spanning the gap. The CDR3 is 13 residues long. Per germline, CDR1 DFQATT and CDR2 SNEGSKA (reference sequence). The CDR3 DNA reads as TGCAGTGCTAGAGAACCAGGGGACACTGAAGCTTTCTTT. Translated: CSAREPGDTEAFF.

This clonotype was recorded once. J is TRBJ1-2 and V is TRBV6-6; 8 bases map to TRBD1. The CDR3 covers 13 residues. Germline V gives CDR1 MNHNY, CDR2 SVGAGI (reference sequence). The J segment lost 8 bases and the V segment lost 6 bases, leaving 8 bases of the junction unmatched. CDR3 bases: TGTGCCAGCAGACTACAGGGGGATAACGGCTACACCTTC. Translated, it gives CASRLQGDNGYTF.

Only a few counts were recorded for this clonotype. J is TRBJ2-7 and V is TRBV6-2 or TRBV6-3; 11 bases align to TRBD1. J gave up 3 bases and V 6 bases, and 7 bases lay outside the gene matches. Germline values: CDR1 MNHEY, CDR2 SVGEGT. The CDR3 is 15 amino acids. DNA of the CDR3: TGTGCCAGCAGGGATGGACAGGGGGCATTCTACGAGCAGTACTTC. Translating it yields CASRDGQGAFYEQYF.